The 30 T cell receptor beta chains in this list originate from one sample, sequenced in a study of shared clonotypes between healthy human individuals. TCRdb's copy holds only in-frame clones and misses some; the assay was immunoSEQ multiplex PCR. The table has hundreds of thousands of clones, approximately 74% seen once. Sample: memory CD4+ T cells sorted from blood. Specified subset: CD45RA-negative fraction. These TCRs come from a woman in her thirties in good health.

This clone has ten or more counts. Other nucleotide sequences from this sample produce the same CDR3. The chain joins TRBV5-1 to TRBJ2-7; 12 positions match TRBD1. Germline CDR1 is SGHRS and CDR2 is YFSETQ. CDR3 size: 14 residues. After removal of 4 bases from V and 6 bases from J, the junction contained 5 bases not matched to a gene. The CDR3 spells CASSQGTGGLEQYF. Written as DNA, the CDR3 is TGCGCCAGCAGCCAGGGGACAGGGGGCCTCGAGCAGTACTTC. Using reference TRBV5-1 and TRBJ2-7 for the parts outside the CDR3, the full variable domain is KAGVTQTPRYLIKTRGQQVTLSCSPISGHRSVSWYQQTPGQGLQFLFEYFSETQRNKGNFPGRFSGRQFSNSRSEMNVSTLELGDSALYLCASSQGTGGLEQYFGPGTRLTVT.

The chain uses TRBV11-2 and TRBJ1-1; D is possibly TRBD1 (6 bases). The germline gives CDR1 SGHAT, CDR2 FQNNGV. The CDR3 sequence is 14 residues long. V was trimmed by 5 bases and J by 4 bases, leaving 14 bases between them. The CDR3 sequence: CASSLQGGITEAFF. CDR3 nucleotide sequence: TGTGCCAGCAGCCTCCAAGGGGGGATCACTGAAGCTTTCTTT.

J is TRBJ1-5 and V is TRBV6-5; D is uncertain. The CDR3 has 15 amino acids. CDR1 and CDR2 (germline): MNHEY, SVGAGI. V was trimmed by 6 bases and J by 1 base, leaving 13 bases between them. The CDR3 here is CASSRDARSNQPQHF. Written as DNA, the CDR3 is TGTGCCAGCAGCCGCGACGCACGAAGCAATCAGCCCCAGCATTTT.

The chain combines TRBV6-5 with TRBJ2-1; 12 nucleotides line up with TRBD2. Germline trimming cut 0 bases from V and 14 bases from J; bases unmatched to any gene: 11. This CDR3 has 16 amino acids. Germline values: CDR1 MNHEY, CDR2 SVGAGI. This CDR3 is CASSYSRLAGGRRKFF. CDR3 DNA sequence: TGTGCCAGCAGTTACTCGCGGCTAGCGGGAGGGCGAAGGAAGTTCTTC.

This clone appeared a few times. CDR3 nucleotides: TGTGCCAGCAGCTTTTCAATAGGAGGTTTTGGGGAGACCCAGTACTTC. It yields the protein CASSFSIGGFGETQYF. This chain links TRBV11-2 with TRBJ2-5; weak D call: TRBD2 (5 bases). The V and J ends lost 3 bases and 5 bases respectively, with 19 bases between them. Looked up from germline, CDR1 is SGHAT and CDR2 is FQNNGV. The CDR3 sequence is 16 residues long.

V and J are TRBV28 and TRBJ1-4, with D perhaps TRBD1 (5 bases). Germline CDR1 reads MDHEN; CDR2 reads SYDVKM. This CDR3 is built from 14 residues. Between the trimmed V and J ends, which lost 6 bases and 0 bases, there was a span of 8 bases. CDR3 protein: CASSQTATNEKLFF. The CDR3 DNA reads as TGTGCCAGCAGCCAGACAGCAACTAATGAAAAACTGTTTTTT.

This clone has just a few counts. The rearrangement uses TRBV10-3 and TRBJ1-2; 8 nucleotides match TRBD1. CDR1 ENHRY and CDR2 SYGVKD come from the germline V gene. V was pared by 6 bases and J by 8 bases, with 11 bases of the junction left unmatched. This CDR3 has 14 amino acids. The CDR3 DNA is TGTGCCATCAGCAACGGACAGGGTAGTTTGGGCTACACCTTC. Its protein is CAISNGQGSLGYTF.

The chain employs TRBV9 and TRBJ2-2; 8 positions agree with TRBD1. The germline gives CDR1 SGDLS, CDR2 YYNGEE. Trimming took 0 bases from V and 4 from J; bases not matched to a gene: 5. The CDR3 has 16 residues. The CDR3 spells CASSVEGRGLTGELFF. Here the CDR3 DNA reads TGTGCCAGCAGCGTAGAAGGCAGGGGGCTCACCGGGGAGCTGTTTTTT.

The rearrangement uses TRBV4-1 and TRBJ2-5, with D uncertain. The germline V and J ends were trimmed by 0 bases and 5 bases, with 10 bases remaining between them. CDR1 MGHRA and CDR2 YSYEKL come from the germline V gene. The CDR3 contains 14 residues. The CDR3, as DNA: TGCGCCAGCAGCCAAGACTCCCGGCTCGAGACCCAGTACTTC. It specifies CASSQDSRLETQYF.

The V call is TRBV5-1, the J call TRBJ2-2; D is undetermined. Germline V lookup: CDR1 SGHRS, CDR2 YFSETQ. The CDR3 contains 14 residues. V dropped 7 bases and J dropped 0 bases, with 10 bases sitting between them. CDR3 nucleotide sequence: TGCGCCAGCTGGTGGGGAACGAACACCGGGGAGCTGTTTTTT. This translates into CASWWGTNTGELFF.

CDR3 DNA: TGTGCCAGCAGTGAAGTCGGGCTGAAAGGGACCCAGTACTTC. Residues: CASSEVGLKGTQYF. V and J are TRBV6-1 and TRBJ2-5; no clear D. V was clipped by 1 base and J by 7 bases, with 13 bases between them. This CDR3 region has 14 residues. Germline CDR1 MNHNS, CDR2 SASEGT.

Note on this clone: Other DNA sequences in this specimen translate into the identical CDR3. The chain employs TRBV9 and TRBJ2-7, with D uncertain. Germline values: CDR1 SGDLS, CDR2 YYNGEE. CDR3 length: 13 amino acids. The V and J ends lost 0 bases and 1 base respectively, with 5 bases between them. CDR3: CASSVDVSYEQYF. The CDR3 bases are TGTGCCAGCAGCGTAGACGTATCCTACGAGCAGTACTTC.

Notes on this clone: The sample contains more than one DNA sequence encoding this CDR3. J is TRBJ1-2 and V is TRBV5-1, with D possibly being TRBD1 (6 bases). CDR3 size: 12 residues. The V gene lost 2 bases and the J gene lost 8 bases, with 10 bases spanning the gap. The germline CDR1 and CDR2 sequences are SGHRS and YFSETQ. The CDR3 DNA reads as TGCGCCAGCAGCTTACAGGGTGAGGGCTACACCTTC. This codes for CASSLQGEGYTF.

The rearrangement uses TRBV29-1 and TRBJ2-3; TRBD2 might be the D (5 bases). V lost 4 bases to trimming and J lost 0 bases, with 14 bases between them. The germline gives CDR1 SQVTM, CDR2 ANQGSEA. CDR3 length: 15 amino acids. The CDR3 loop is CSVASGSTSTDTQYF. CDR3 nucleotides: TGCAGCGTTGCGAGCGGTTCCACTAGCACAGATACGCAGTATTTT.

This rearrangement joins TRBV5-1 to TRBJ1-2, with D possibly being TRBD1 (6 bases). Trimming shortened V by 0 bases and J by 4 bases, and 16 bases separated the two germline ends. Germline V gives CDR1 SGHRS, CDR2 YFSETQ. This CDR3 has 16 amino acids. CDR3 in amino acids: CASSLAVGARTYGYTF. The CDR3 DNA is TGCGCCAGCAGCTTGGCCGTGGGGGCGCGAACCTATGGCTACACCTTC.

The chain carries TRBV9 and TRBJ2-3; D gene unclear. Trimming removed 0 bases from V and 3 bases from J, with 8 bases in between. CDR3 size: 14 residues. CDR1 is SGDLS, CDR2 YYNGEE, per germline. The CDR3 sequence is CASSVGGPTDTQYF. CDR3 DNA: TGTGCCAGCAGCGTAGGCGGCCCTACAGATACGCAGTATTTT.

The chain combines TRBV6-5 with TRBJ2-1; 12 bases are a match to TRBD2. The CDR3 length is 16 residues. After removal of 2 bases from V and 8 bases from J, the junction contained 7 bases not matched to a gene. CDR1 MNHEY and CDR2 SVGAGI come from the germline V gene. Here the CDR3 reads CASSYTSGRLGDEQFF. The CDR3 DNA is TGTGCCAGCAGTTACACTAGCGGGAGGCTGGGCGATGAGCAGTTCTTC.

This sequence joins TRBV19 and TRBJ2-3, with D perhaps TRBD2 (5 bases). Germline-derived CDR1 and CDR2 are LNHDA and SQIVND (reference sequence). The V and J ends lost 2 bases and 3 bases respectively, with 12 bases between them. CDR3 length: 15 amino acids. CDR3 loop: CASSIIGMGTDTQYF. CDR3 DNA: TGTGCCAGTAGTATAATCGGGATGGGGACAGATACGCAGTATTTT. The variable domain in full, with the rest retrieved from reference TRBV19 and TRBJ2-3, is DGGITQSPKYLFRKEGQNVTLSCEQNLNHDAMYWYRQDPGQGLRLIYYSQIVNDFQKGDIAEGYSVSREKKESFPLTVTSAQKNPTAFYLCASSIIGMGTDTQYFGPGTRLTVL.

The J gene is TRBJ2-1, the V gene TRBV10-3, with 10 bases that match TRBD2. CDR1 is ENHRY and CDR2 is SYGVKD in the germline V gene. CDR3 length: 17 amino acids. V dropped 3 bases and J dropped 7; count of bases not matched to a gene: 12. The CDR3 DNA reads as TGTGCCATCAGTGATCTAGCGGGAGATACGAGCTTGAATGAGCAGTTCTTC. This codes for CAISDLAGDTSLNEQFF.

About this clone itself: Other DNA variants within this sample encode the same CDR3. The chain recombines TRBV28 with TRBJ1-1; possible D gene TRBD1, 5 bases. Germline loops: CDR1 MDHEN, CDR2 SYDVKM. This CDR3 is 13 amino acids long. Trimming pared 0 bases from V and 5 bases from J, leaving 7 bases between. This CDR3 reads CASSLWRGTEAFF. The CDR3 coding sequence is TGTGCCAGCAGTTTATGGCGGGGGACTGAAGCTTTCTTT.

The V call is TRBV7-3, the J call TRBJ2-3; D remains ambiguous. Germline V gene data show CDR1 as SGHTA and CDR2 as FQGTGA. The CDR3 totals 14 residues. V was pared by 5 bases and J by 0 bases, with 9 bases between. The CDR3 DNA is TGTGCCAGCAGCACGAGCGCTAGCACAGATACGCAGTATTTT. It yields the protein CASSTSASTDTQYF.

This clone was detected only once. The V call is TRBV10-3, the J call TRBJ2-1, with 7 bases matching TRBD1. J gave up 8 bases and V 2 bases, and 12 bases lay outside the gene matches. Germline assignment: CDR1 ENHRY and CDR2 SYGVKD. This CDR3 has 16 amino acids. CDR3 amino acids: CAISEGRDRDPHEQFF. In DNA form, the CDR3 reads TGTGCCATCAGTGAGGGTAGAGACAGGGATCCCCATGAGCAGTTCTTC.

This chain uses TRBV27 with TRBJ2-3, with a possible D match to TRBD2 (5 bases). Germline CDR1 reads MNHEY; CDR2 reads SMNVEV (reference sequence). V lost 8 bases and J lost 3, with 12 bases in between. This CDR3 comprises 13 residues. The CDR3 reads CASGRASTDTQYF. CDR3 coding DNA: TGTGCCAGCGGGCGGGCCTCTACAGATACGCAGTATTTT.

The chain combines TRBV6-1 with TRBJ1-5, with D perhaps matching TRBD1 (5 bases). The length of the CDR3 is 15 residues. The germline V and J ends were trimmed by 8 bases and 4 bases, with 18 bases remaining between them. CDR1 is MNHNS, CDR2 SASEGT, per germline. The CDR3 loop reads CASVFETGENQPQHF. The CDR3 nucleotides are TGTGCCAGCGTCTTCGAGACGGGGGAAAATCAGCCCCAGCATTTT.

The rearrangement uses TRBV6-1 and TRBJ2-7; TRBD2 might be the D (5 bases). The germline V and J ends were trimmed by 7 bases and 5 bases, with 12 bases remaining between them. Germline CDR1 and CDR2: MNHNS and SASEGT. The CDR3 sequence is 12 residues long. In nucleotides, the CDR3 is TGTGCCAGCACCCCTAGCTACAACGAGCAGTACTTC. Amino acids: CASTPSYNEQYF.

V and J are TRBV4-1 and TRBJ2-2; 10 positions match TRBD1. This CDR3 region has 16 residues. Per the germline V gene, CDR1 is MGHRA and CDR2 is YSYEKL. V lost 5 bases, J lost 5 bases, and 8 bases stayed unmatched. CDR3 bases: TGCGCCAGCAGCTCTCCGGGACAGGGGAGAACCGGGGAGCTGTTTTTT. It specifies CASSSPGQGRTGELFF.

The rearrangement uses TRBV4-1 and TRBJ2-7; perhaps TRBD2 as D (7 bases). The V gene lost 1 base and the J gene lost 6 bases, with 16 bases spanning the gap. Looked up from germline, CDR1 is MGHRA and CDR2 is YSYEKL. CDR3 size: 15 residues. The CDR3 region has the DNA TGCGCCAGCAGCCAAGCATCTAGGGGGGGTGGCGAGCAGTACTTC. Translating gives CASSQASRGGGEQYF.

This sequence joins TRBV28 and TRBJ2-1; 8 bases match TRBD1. Per the germline V gene, CDR1 is MDHEN and CDR2 is SYDVKM. The CDR3 contains 15 residues. The junction had 8 bases not matched to a gene; V was cut back by 6 bases and J by 4 bases. In nucleotides, the CDR3 is TGTGCCAGCAGGAATCAGGGGGCTAGGTACAATGAGCAGTTCTTC. This gives the protein CASRNQGARYNEQFF.

The rearrangement joins TRBV7-3 to TRBJ2-3; possibly TRBD2 for D (5 bases). V lost 2 bases and J 4 bases, leaving 16 bases between the germline ends. Germline V gives CDR1 SGHTA, CDR2 FQGTGA. The CDR3 has 16 residues. The CDR3 reads CASSLQSEGWADTQYF. For the CDR3, the DNA is TGTGCCAGCAGCTTACAGTCTGAGGGATGGGCAGATACGCAGTATTTT.

V gene TRBV5-1 combines with J gene TRBJ1-1, with 10 bases lining up with TRBD1. V shed 0 bases and J 8 bases; nucleotides not matched to a gene: 10. There are 16 residues in the CDR3. Germline lookup yields CDR1 SGHRS and CDR2 YFSETQ. This chain's CDR3 is CASSLDGGQGSPEAFF. As DNA, the CDR3 is TGCGCCAGCAGCTTGGATGGGGGACAGGGGTCCCCCGAAGCTTTCTTT.